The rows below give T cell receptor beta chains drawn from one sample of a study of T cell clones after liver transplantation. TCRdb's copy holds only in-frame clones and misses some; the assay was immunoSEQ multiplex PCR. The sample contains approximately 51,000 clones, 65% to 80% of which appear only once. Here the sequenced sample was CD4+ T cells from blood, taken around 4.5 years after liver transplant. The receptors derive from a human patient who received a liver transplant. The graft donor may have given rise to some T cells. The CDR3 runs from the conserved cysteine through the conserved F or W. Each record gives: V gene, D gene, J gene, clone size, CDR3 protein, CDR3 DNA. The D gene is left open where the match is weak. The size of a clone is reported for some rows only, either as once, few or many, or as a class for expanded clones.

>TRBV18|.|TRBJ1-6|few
CASSLERRNSPLHF
TGTGCCAGCTCACTCGAACGAAGGAATTCACCCCTCCACTTT
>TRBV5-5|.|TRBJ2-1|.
CASSLETVYNEQFF
TGTGCCAGCAGCCTAGAGACAGTATACAATGAGCAGTTCTTC
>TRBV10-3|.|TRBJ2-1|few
CAIREGRNEQFF
TGTGCCATCAGGGAGGGTAGGAACGAGCAGTTCTTC
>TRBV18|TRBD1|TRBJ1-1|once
CASRQGTEAFF
TGTGCCAGCCGACAGGGAACTGAAGCTTTCTTT
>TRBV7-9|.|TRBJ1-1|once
CASSPSGRDTEAFF
TGTGCCAGCAGCCCCTCCGGCAGGGACACTGAAGCTTTCTTT
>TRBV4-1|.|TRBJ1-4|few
CASSPPGSTNEKLFF
TGCGCCAGCAGCCCCCCGGGATCAACTAATGAAAAACTGTTTTTT
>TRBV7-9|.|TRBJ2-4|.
CASSLSGFSDIQYF
TGTGCCAGCAGCTTATCGGGGTTTAGTGACATTCAGTACTTC
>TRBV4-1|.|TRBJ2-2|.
CASSQEVSGPNTGELFF
TGCGCCAGCAGCCAAGAAGTTTCAGGACCGAACACCGGGGAGCTGTTTTTT
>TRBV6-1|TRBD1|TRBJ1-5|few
CASSEQGGGNQPQHF
TGTGCCAGCAGTGAACAGGGGGGCGGCAATCAGCCCCAGCATTTT
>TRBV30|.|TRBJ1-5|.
CAWSVGTSGNQPQHF
TGTGCCTGGAGTGTAGGAACCTCAGGCAATCAGCCCCAGCATTTT
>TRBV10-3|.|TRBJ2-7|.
CAISESGTPQAFIEQYF
TGTGCCATCAGTGAGTCAGGGACACCTCAGGCATTTATCGAGCAGTACTTC
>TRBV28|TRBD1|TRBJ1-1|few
CATGRGLTGIVTEAFF
TGTGCCACCGGGCGGGGACTGACAGGGATCGTCACTGAAGCTTTCTTT
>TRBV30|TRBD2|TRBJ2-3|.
CAWTLTSGGARTQYF
TGTGCCTGGACCCTAACTAGCGGGGGGGCTCGCACGCAGTATTTT
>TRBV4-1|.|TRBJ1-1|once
CASSQGGQLNTEAFF
TGCGCCAGCAGCCAAGGCGGGCAGTTGAACACTGAAGCTTTCTTT
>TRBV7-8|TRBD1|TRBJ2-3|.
CASSSDRVVTDTQYF
TGTGCCAGCAGCTCAGACAGGGTGGTCACAGATACGCAGTATTTT
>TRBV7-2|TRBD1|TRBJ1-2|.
CASSHYRQGGYGYTF
TGTGCCAGCAGCCATTACCGACAGGGCGGCTATGGCTACACCTTC
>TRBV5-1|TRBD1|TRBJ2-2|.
CASSGTGKTGELFF
TGCGCCAGCAGCGGGACAGGGAAAACCGGGGAGCTGTTTTTT
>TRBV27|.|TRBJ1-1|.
CASSPPPGRGTEAFF
TGTGCCAGCAGCCCTCCCCCGGGGCGCGGGACTGAAGCTTTCTTT
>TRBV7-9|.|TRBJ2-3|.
CASSHGVNGF
TGTGCCAGCAGCCACGGGGTTAACGGTTTT